Given below is one T cell receptor beta chain in context. Germline assignment: CDR1 KGHSH and CDR2 LQKENI. The length of the CDR3 is 14 residues. J gave up 6 bases and V 1 base, and 6 bases lay outside the gene matches. The data derive from a study of shared clonotypes between healthy human individuals. Data came from immunoSEQ multiplex PCR; TCRdb stores just in-frame clones and leaves some out. Among 2 million to 2.5 million clones listed, just under 95% were seen once. The TCR originated in a man aged 18 to 35 in good health. Some clones in this sample may be carry-over from other donors' samples. Sequencing was done on a sample of naive CD4+ T cells from PBMCs. Indicated subset: CD45RA+ positively selected. The chain carries TRBV18 and TRBJ2-7; TRBD1 matches at 7 bases. CDR3 DNA sequence: TGTGCCAGCTCACCACAGGGGGCGACGGGCGAGCAGTACTTC. Residues: CASSPQGATGEQYF.